Presented here are 19 T cell receptor beta chains from one specimen sequenced in a study of T cell repertoires in cytomegalovirus infection. Which antigens these TCRs recognize remains unknown. TCRdb called the reads again in MiXCR, with one record for every CDR3 protein. Of about 900,000 distinct CDR3 sequences listed, around a third are singletons. Specimen: cultured CD8+ T cells from PBMCs, collected from culture after CMV antigen stimulation. The receptors were gathered from a human donor in good health (CMV status not recorded). Some clones in this sample may be carry-over from other donors' samples.

The chain is built from TRBV7-8 and TRBJ2-6; D gene ambiguous. CDR1 SGHVS and CDR2 FQNEAQ come from the germline V gene. CDR3 size: 17 residues. V was trimmed by 2 bases and J by 2 bases, leaving 13 bases between them. The DNA of the CDR3 is TGTGCCAGCAGCTTACCACGGGTCGCCCCTGGGGCCAACGTCCTGACTTTC. This encodes CASSLPRVAPGANVLTF.

This clonotype was seen only a few times. This rearrangement joins TRBV19 to TRBJ1-1; unclear D gene. CDR3 length: 12 residues. V lost 5 bases to trimming and J lost 4 bases, with 8 bases between them. Germline assignment: CDR1 LNHDA and CDR2 SQIVND (reference sequence). The CDR3 DNA follows: TGTGCCAGTAGTCAGGTTTTCACTGAAGCTTTCTTT. This sequence encodes CASSQVFTEAFF.

This clonotype was seen a few times. V and J are TRBV25-1 and TRBJ2-7, with TRBD1 identical over 11 bases. V lost 8 bases and J lost 6; bases outside the gene matches: 12. CDR1 MGHDK and CDR2 SYGVNS come from the germline V gene. The CDR3 spans 15 residues. CDR3 coding DNA: TGTGCCAGCTCCAAGGTCGGGACAGGGGGTTCCGAGCAGTACTTC. Its protein product is CASSKVGTGGSEQYF.

There are a few counts of this clonotype. The chain is built from TRBV7-6 and TRBJ2-5, with D unresolved. Germline V lookup: CDR1 SGHVS, CDR2 FNYEAQ. The CDR3 is 14 amino acids. The V and J ends lost 4 bases and 4 bases respectively, with 13 bases between them. The CDR3, as DNA: TGTGCCAGCAGCTCATGGGCCACGCGAGAGACCCAGTACTTC. This translates into CASSSWATRETQYF.

The chain has TRBV19 and TRBJ1-1; D remains ambiguous. V gave up 8 bases and J gave up 4 bases, with 11 bases separating them. CDR1 LNHDA and CDR2 SQIVND come from the germline V gene (reference sequence). CDR3 size: 12 residues. As DNA, the CDR3 is TGTGCCAGTGGGCCGACGGTCACTGAAGCTTTCTTT. Its translation: CASGPTVTEAFF.

The rearrangement uses TRBV14 and TRBJ1-1, with D hard to call. The CDR3 consists of 14 residues. Trimming shortened V by 1 base and J by 4 bases, and 10 bases separated the two germline ends. Germline CDR1 reads SGHDN; CDR2 reads FVKESK. CDR3 sequence (DNA): TGTGCCAGCAGCCAAGGAAGATACCTCACTGAAGCTTTCTTT. Its translation is CASSQGRYLTEAFF.

Ten or more counts support this clonotype. The chain couples TRBV12-3 or TRBV12-4 to TRBJ2-1, with D perhaps matching TRBD1 (6 bases). The CDR3 contains 15 residues. V was shortened by 5 bases and J by 7 bases, with 18 bases between the two germline ends. The CDR3 loop is CASSRAGTKGNEQFF. The DNA of the CDR3 is TGTGCCAGCAGTAGAGCCGGGACAAAGGGGAATGAGCAGTTCTTC.

The chain has TRBV19 and TRBJ2-5, with 8 bases that match TRBD1. With 4 bases clipped from V and 0 bases from J, the junction kept 4 bases outside the gene matches. The germline V gene has CDR1 LNHDA and CDR2 SQIVND (reference sequence). The CDR3 is 15 amino acids. CDR3 sequence (DNA): TGTGCCAGTAGTAGACAGGGGACGAACCAAGAGACCCAGTACTTC. The encoded protein is CASSRQGTNQETQYF.

The V call is TRBV19, the J call TRBJ2-5; 10 bases fit TRBD2. The length of the CDR3 is 15 residues. With V trimmed by 4 bases and J by 1 base, 3 bases remained unmatched. CDR1 LNHDA and CDR2 SQIVND come from the germline V gene (reference sequence). CDR3: CASSKSSGSQETQYF. The CDR3 DNA reads as TGTGCCAGTAGTAAGTCTAGCGGGAGCCAAGAGACCCAGTACTTC.

The chain combines TRBV10-3 with TRBJ1-2; D is unclear. Germline lookup yields CDR1 ENHRY and CDR2 SYGVKD. Trimming left V 2 bases short and J 4 bases short, with 8 bases between. The CDR3 consists of 13 residues. The CDR3 here is CAISERWSYGYTF. The CDR3 nucleotides are TGTGCCATCAGTGAGCGGTGGAGCTATGGCTACACCTTC.

V gene TRBV4-1 combines with J gene TRBJ2-7; 8 bases align to TRBD1. V lost 3 bases to trimming and J lost 5 bases; unmatched junction nucleotides: 3. Germline V CDR1 and CDR2: MGHRA, YSYEKL. The CDR3 extends over 13 amino acids. CDR3 in amino acids: CASSQYRGDEQYF. The CDR3 bases are TGCGCCAGCAGCCAGTACAGGGGGGACGAGCAGTACTTC.

The CDR3 DNA is TGTGCCAGCGGATTAAACATGAGGAACGAGCAGTACGTC. This gives the protein CASGLNMRNEQYV. The gene calls are TRBV27 and TRBJ2-7; D not resolved. CDR1 and CDR2 from the germline V gene are MNHEY and SMNVEV (reference sequence). CDR3 size: 13 residues. Trimming pared 8 bases from V and 5 bases from J, leaving 16 bases between.

With regard to this clonotype: At one of its ends the junction is not consistent with the germline gene, which may arise from a read error. The V gene is TRBV20-1, the J gene TRBJ2-3; the D gene could be TRBD1 or TRBD2 (6 bases each). Germline V gene lookup returns CDR1 DFQATT and CDR2 SNEGSKA (reference sequence). The length of the CDR3 is 16 residues. In nucleotides, the CDR3 is TGCAGTGCTAGTGTTAAAGGGGGGTGGGTCACAAATACGCAGTATTTT. As protein: CSASVKGGWVTNTQYF.

This clonotype appeared a few times. This chain connects TRBV12-3 or TRBV12-4 to TRBJ1-2, with TRBD1 as a possible D gene (5 bases). The CDR3 covers 13 residues. Trimming took off 7 bases at V and 3 bases at J, with 12 bases between the two ends. Written as DNA, the CDR3 is TGTGCCAGCAATCTCAGGGTGGACTATGGCTACACCTTC. Amino acids: CASNLRVDYGYTF.

This CDR3 is CASSSGTELYGYTF. CDR3 sequence (DNA): TGCGCCAGCAGCTCCGGGACGGAACTTTATGGCTACACCTTC. The chain has TRBV5-1 and TRBJ1-2; D may be TRBD1 (5 bases). Trimming removed 3 bases from V and 5 bases from J, with 14 bases in between. This CDR3 contains 14 residues. Germline CDR1 reads SGHRS; CDR2 reads YFSETQ.

This clonotype occurred many times. Here the CDR3 reads CASSSEGGHTTEAFF. The CDR3 nucleotides read TGTGCCAGCAGCTCCGAAGGGGGACACACCACTGAAGCTTTCTTT. V is TRBV7-6 and J is TRBJ1-1; a possible D gene is TRBD1 (6 bases). Trimming took off 4 bases at V and 4 bases at J, with 16 bases between the two ends. The CDR3 spans 15 residues. Per germline, CDR1 SGHVS and CDR2 FNYEAQ.

J is TRBJ2-1 and V is TRBV7-3; D unresolved. In germline, CDR1 is SGHTA, CDR2 FQGTGA. The CDR3 consists of 15 residues. Trimming took 2 bases from V and 0 from J, leaving 8 bases between them. The CDR3 DNA is TGTGCCAGCAGCTTATGGCCAAGCTCCTACAATGAGCAGTTCTTC. This encodes CASSLWPSSYNEQFF.

This clonotype has more than one count but fewer than ten. V usage is TRBV7-9 and J usage is TRBJ2-1, with D hard to call. Trimming pared 2 bases from V and 0 bases from J, leaving 8 bases between. Germline values: CDR1 SEHNR, CDR2 FQNEAQ (reference sequence). CDR3 length: 15 residues. CDR3 nucleotide sequence: TGTGCCAGCAGCTTATTGGGGAACTCCTACAATGAGCAGTTCTTC. Amino acid sequence: CASSLLGNSYNEQFF.

This clonotype turned up a few times. An end of the junction does not agree with germline; a read error may underlie this. V is TRBV7-6 and J is TRBJ2-3; D ambiguous. There are 16 residues in the CDR3. CDR1 is SGHVS and CDR2 is FNYEAQ in the germline V gene. This chain's CDR3 is CASSLSVAPNPDTQYF. CDR3 in DNA: TGTGCTAGCAGCTTGAGCGTCGCACCCAACCCAGATACGCAGTATTTT.